These T cell receptor beta chains were read from a single sample in a study of blood T cells in healthy people across ages. TCRdb ran MiXCR on the 5' RACE reads and lists one entry per CDR3 protein. The sample has more than 1,400,000 distinct CDR3 sequences, approximately 38% seen once. The material sequenced was blood. The receptors come from a woman between 18 and 30 years old in good health. CDR3s include the opening cysteine and the closing phenylalanine or tryptophan. The order of the fields is clone size, J gene, V gene, D gene, CDR3 DNA, CDR3 protein. D genes are given only for firm matches. Some rows mark clone size as missing; the rest say once, few, many or name a class of expanded clone.

>many|TRBJ2-5|TRBV11-2|-
TGTGCCAGCAGCTTAGATCCGGGGGCTCAAGAGACCCAGTACTTC
CASSLDPGAQETQYF
>few|TRBJ2-7|TRBV27|-
TGTGCCAGCAGTTTAACCAGACTAGTACCGACCTACGAGCAGTACTTC
CASSLTRLVPTYEQYF
>-|TRBJ1-4|TRBV15|TRBD1
TGTGCCACCGGGACAGGAGATAATGAAAAACTGTTTTTT
CATGTGDNEKLFF
>-|TRBJ2-7|TRBV6-5|-
TGTGCCAGCAGTTATTACGTGGGCGGCGCCTACGAGCAGTACTTC
CASSYYVGGAYEQYF
>-|TRBJ2-1|TRBV12-3/TRBV12-4|-
TGTGCCAGCAGCAGCACTAGGTACAATGAGCAGTTCTTC
CASSSTRYNEQFF
>-|TRBJ1-2|TRBV6-1|-
TGTGCCAGCAGTGAAGCTCAAAACTATGGCTACACCTTC
CASSEAQNYGYTF
>-|TRBJ2-7|TRBV9|TRBD1
TGTGCCAGCAGCGTAGCTATAGGCAGGGGGCTGTACTTC
CASSVAIGRGLYF
>-|TRBJ2-5|TRBV9|TRBD2
TGTGCCAGCAGCGTAACTAGCGGGGGGGCCAGGGAGACCCAGTACTTC
CASSVTSGGARETQYF
>-|TRBJ2-3|TRBV5-6|TRBD2
TGTGCCAGCAACTTGTATTTAGCGGGGGGGATAGATACGCAGTATTTT
CASNLYLAGGIDTQYF
>few|TRBJ2-7|TRBV5-5|-
TGTGCCAGCATTGGATCGGAGACCTGGTACTTC
CASIGSETWYF
>-|TRBJ1-4|TRBV5-1|-
TGCGCCAGCAGCTTGGCCCTTGGGGGCGCGGGAGAAAAACTGTTTTTT
CASSLALGGAGEKLFF
>once|TRBJ1-6|TRBV30|TRBD1
TGTGCCTGGAGTATCCAGGGGGCGAATAATTCACCCCTCCACTTT
CAWSIQGANNSPLHF
>-|TRBJ2-2|TRBV5-1|-
TGCGCCAGCAGCCCGGACAACTCCGGGGAGCTGTTTTTT
CASSPDNSGELFF
>-|TRBJ2-1|TRBV4-2|-
TGTGCCGGCAGCCAAGACCCTCCCCACTCCTACAATGAGCAGTTCTTC
CAGSQDPPHSYNEQFF
>-|TRBJ2-7|TRBV6-5|-
TGTGCCAGCAGTTACTCGAAGGGGCTCTACGAGCAGTACTTC
CASSYSKGLYEQYF
>few|TRBJ2-7|TRBV5-1|TRBD2
TGCGCCAGCAGCTTCCTCGGACTAGCGGGAGGACATGACAGCGATGAGCAGTACTTC
CASSFLGLAGGHDSDEQYF
>-|TRBJ2-7|TRBV12-3/TRBV12-4|-
TGTGCCAGCAGTTTATGGGGTCTACAGGGATACGAGCAGTACTTC
CASSLWGLQGYEQYF
>few|TRBJ2-5|TRBV12-3/TRBV12-4|TRBD2
TGTGCCAGCCAATGGACTAGCGGGGGGGCGGAGACCCAGTACTTC
CASQWTSGGAETQYF
>few|TRBJ2-7|TRBV6-5|-
TGTGCCAGCAGTTACGTGGGGGCTTCCTACGAGCAGTACTTC
CASSYVGASYEQYF
>-|TRBJ2-7|TRBV12-3/TRBV12-4|TRBD2
TGTGCCAGCAGTTTGAGGGGCGGGAGAGGGGAGCAGTACTTC
CASSLRGGRGEQYF
>-|TRBJ2-1|TRBV10-1|TRBD1
TGCGCCAACAGCGGACAGGGTGTATACAATGAGCAGTTCTTC
CANSGQGVYNEQFF
>-|TRBJ2-7|TRBV5-1|TRBD2
TGCGCCAGCAGTGTGGGGGGGACTAGCGGACAGGCCTACGAGCAGTACTTC
CASSVGGTSGQAYEQYF